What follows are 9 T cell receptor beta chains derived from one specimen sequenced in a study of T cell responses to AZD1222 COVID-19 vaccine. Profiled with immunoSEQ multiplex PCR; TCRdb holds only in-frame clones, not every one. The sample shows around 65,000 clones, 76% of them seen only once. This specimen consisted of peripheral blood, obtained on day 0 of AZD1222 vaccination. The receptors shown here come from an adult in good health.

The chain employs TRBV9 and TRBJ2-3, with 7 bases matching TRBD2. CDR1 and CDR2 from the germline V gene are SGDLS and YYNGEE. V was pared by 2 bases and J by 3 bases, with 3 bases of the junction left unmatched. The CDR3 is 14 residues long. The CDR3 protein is CASSVDGGTDTQYF. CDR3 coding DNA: TGTGCCAGCAGCGTGGACGGGGGGACAGATACGCAGTATTTT. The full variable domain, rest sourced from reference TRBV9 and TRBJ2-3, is DSGVTQTPKHLITATGQRVTLRCSPRSGDLSVYWYQQSLDQGLQFLIQYYNGEERAKGNILERFSAQQFPDLHSELNLSSLELGDSALYFCASSVDGGTDTQYFGPGTRLTVL.

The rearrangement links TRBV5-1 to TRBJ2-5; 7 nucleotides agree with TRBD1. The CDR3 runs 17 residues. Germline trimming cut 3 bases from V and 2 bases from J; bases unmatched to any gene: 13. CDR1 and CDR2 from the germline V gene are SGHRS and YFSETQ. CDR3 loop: CASSWDLTGTAQETQYF. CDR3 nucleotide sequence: TGCGCCAGCAGCTGGGACCTTACGGGGACAGCACAAGAGACCCAGTACTTC.

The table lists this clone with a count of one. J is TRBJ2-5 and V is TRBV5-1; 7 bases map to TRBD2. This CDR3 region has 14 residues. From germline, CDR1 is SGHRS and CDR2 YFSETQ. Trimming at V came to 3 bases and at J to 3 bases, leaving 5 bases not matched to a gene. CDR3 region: CASSWGDYEETQYF. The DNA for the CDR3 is TGCGCCAGCAGCTGGGGGGACTACGAAGAGACCCAGTACTTC.

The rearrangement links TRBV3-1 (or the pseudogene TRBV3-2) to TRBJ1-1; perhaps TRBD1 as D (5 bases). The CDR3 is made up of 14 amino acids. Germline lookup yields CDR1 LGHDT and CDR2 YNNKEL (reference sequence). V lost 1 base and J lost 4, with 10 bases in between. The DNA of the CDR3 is TGTGCCAGCAGCCAAGTAAGGGGAATCACTGAAGCTTTCTTT. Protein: CASSQVRGITEAFF.

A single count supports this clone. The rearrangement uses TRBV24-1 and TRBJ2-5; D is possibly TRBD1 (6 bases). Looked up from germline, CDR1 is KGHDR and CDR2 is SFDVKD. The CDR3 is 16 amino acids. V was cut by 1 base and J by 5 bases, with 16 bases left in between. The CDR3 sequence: CATSDFQSGAIETQYF. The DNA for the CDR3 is TGTGCCACCAGTGATTTCCAATCAGGGGCGATCGAGACCCAGTACTTC.

The DNA for the CDR3 is TGTGCCAGCAGTTCCCGGACGGGAATTCAGTACTTC. Its translation is CASSSRTGIQYF. The V gene is TRBV28, the J gene TRBJ2-4; maybe TRBD2 (5 bases). The CDR3 length is 12 residues. The V gene's germline CDR1 is MDHEN and CDR2 SYDVKM. V was clipped by 4 bases and J by 10 bases, with 11 bases between them.

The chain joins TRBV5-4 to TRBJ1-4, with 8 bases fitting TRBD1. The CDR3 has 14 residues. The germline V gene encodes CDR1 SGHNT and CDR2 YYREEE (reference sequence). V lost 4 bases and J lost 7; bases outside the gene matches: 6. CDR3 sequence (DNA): TGTGCCAGCAGCCAAGACAGGGGTGGTGAAAAACTGTTTTTT. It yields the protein CASSQDRGGEKLFF.

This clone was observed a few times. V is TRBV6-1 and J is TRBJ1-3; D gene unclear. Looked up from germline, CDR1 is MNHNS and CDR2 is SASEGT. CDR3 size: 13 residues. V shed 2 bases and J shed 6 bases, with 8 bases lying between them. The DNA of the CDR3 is TGTGCCAGCAGTGAAAGGCCGGTAAACACCATATATTTT. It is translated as CASSERPVNTIYF.

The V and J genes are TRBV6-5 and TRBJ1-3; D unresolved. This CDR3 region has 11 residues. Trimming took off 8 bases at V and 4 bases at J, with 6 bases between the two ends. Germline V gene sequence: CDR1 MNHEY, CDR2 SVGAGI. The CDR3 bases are TGTGCCAGCCGAGGGGGAAACACCATATATTTT. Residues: CASRGGNTIYF.